The 27 T cell receptor beta chains presented below share a single source sample, sequenced in a study of T cell responses to AZD1222 COVID-19 vaccine. Repertoires were generated with immunoSEQ multiplex PCR, while TCRdb's copy carries only in-frame clones and drops some. The sample includes around 61,000 clones, 70% to 90% seen only once; the top ten take less than 15%. The material was peripheral blood, obtained on day 0 of AZD1222 vaccination. These receptors all stem from an adult in good health.

This clone has just one count. This chain uses TRBV5-1 with TRBJ2-3; D is possibly TRBD2 (6 bases). Trimming removed 4 bases at V and 3 bases at J, with 15 bases between. This CDR3 has 15 amino acids. Germline CDR1 SGHRS, CDR2 YFSETQ. CDR3 amino acids: CASSLATSGTDTQYF. CDR3 nucleotides: TGCGCCAGCAGCCTTGCGACTAGTGGTACAGATACGCAGTATTTT.

The chain has TRBV5-5 and TRBJ2-7; 7 bases align to TRBD1. V was pared by 2 bases and J by 2 bases, with 4 bases of the junction left unmatched. The CDR3 covers 14 residues. Germline V gives CDR1 SGHKS, CDR2 YYEKEE (reference sequence). The CDR3 coding sequence is TGTGCCAGCAGCTTTCCAGGGGGACCCTACGAGCAGTACTTC. The encoded protein is CASSFPGGPYEQYF.

This chain connects TRBV28 to TRBJ1-5; the match to TRBD1 covers 8 bases. The CDR3 is made up of 14 amino acids. Germline trimming cut 4 bases from V and 8 bases from J; bases unmatched to any gene: 7. Germline V gives CDR1 MDHEN, CDR2 SYDVKM. CDR3 loop: CASSWTGLLKPQHF. In DNA, the CDR3 is TGTGCCAGCAGTTGGACAGGGCTGTTGAAGCCCCAGCATTTT.

A few counts support this clone. J is TRBJ2-7 and V is TRBV11-3; D might be TRBD1 (6 bases). Germline-derived CDR1 and CDR2 are SGHNT and YENEEA. V was pared by 5 bases and J by 5 bases, with 19 bases between. The CDR3 is made up of 15 amino acids. In DNA, the CDR3 is TGTGCCAGCAGCCCTCAGGGGAAAGGTGGCGACGAGCAGTACTTC. This translates into CASSPQGKGGDEQYF.

The V gene is TRBV2, the J gene TRBJ2-1; 10 nucleotides match TRBD2. The CDR3 runs to 14 residues. J gave up 7 bases and V 3 bases, and 3 bases lay outside the gene matches. Germline V gene sequence: CDR1 SNHLY, CDR2 FYNNEI. Here the CDR3 reads CASSDTSGVNEQFF. In nucleotides, the CDR3 is TGTGCCAGCAGTGATACTAGCGGGGTGAATGAGCAGTTCTTC.

By share, this clone ranks as medium-sized (0.01 to 0.1%). The V gene is TRBV27, the J gene TRBJ1-2; tentative D call: TRBD1 (5 bases). Germline CDR1 MNHEY, CDR2 SMNVEV (reference sequence). This CDR3 has 18 residues. With 0 bases removed from V and 4 bases from J, the gap between germline ends came to 21 bases. The CDR3 reads CASSLSVTASPGIYGYTF. The CDR3 coding sequence is TGTGCCAGCAGTTTATCGGTGACAGCCTCGCCTGGGATCTATGGCTACACCTTC.

The chain employs TRBV7-2 and TRBJ2-2; D remains ambiguous. Germline CDR1 and CDR2: SGHTA and FQGNSA. This CDR3 contains 12 residues. The germline V and J ends were trimmed by 5 bases and 5 bases, with 6 bases remaining between them. DNA for the CDR3: TGTGCCAGCAGCGCTTGGACCGGGGAGCTGTTTTTT. It encodes CASSAWTGELFF.

This clone was counted once. The chain recombines TRBV7-9 with TRBJ2-7; 9 nucleotides line up with TRBD1. CDR1 SEHNR and CDR2 FQNEAQ come from the germline V gene (reference sequence). This CDR3 region has 15 residues. Losses at the gene ends were 0 bases for V and 6 bases for J; bases not matched to a gene: 6. In DNA, the CDR3 is TGTGCCAGCAGCTTAGCGGGACAGGGCAATAGCGAGCAGTACTTC. Translated, it gives CASSLAGQGNSEQYF.

The chain recombines TRBV5-1 with TRBJ1-2; 7 bases line up with TRBD1. The V segment lost 0 bases and the J segment 8 bases; nucleotides outside the gene matches: 7. CDR1 SGHRS and CDR2 YFSETQ come from the germline V gene. The CDR3 sequence is 14 residues long. Here the CDR3 DNA reads TGCGCCAGCAGCTTGGCCGGACAGGATTACGGCTACACCTTC. It is translated as CASSLAGQDYGYTF.

The chain links TRBV6-1 to TRBJ2-7, with D tentatively TRBD2 (7 bases). From germline, CDR1 is MNHNS and CDR2 SASEGT. The CDR3 spans 16 residues. V dropped 2 bases and J dropped 3 bases, with 17 bases sitting between them. For the CDR3, the DNA is TGTGCCAGCAGTGAACGTCGGGGGGCTCGAATCTACGAGCAGTACTTC. Amino acids: CASSERRGARIYEQYF.

V gene TRBV19 combines with J gene TRBJ1-1; no definite D call. The CDR3 spans 14 residues. Germline lookup yields CDR1 LNHDA and CDR2 SQIVND (reference sequence). V dropped 7 bases and J dropped 0 bases, with 12 bases sitting between them. The CDR3 DNA sequence: TGTGCCAGTACCCCCGTGGGGATGAACACTGAAGCTTTCTTT. This sequence encodes CASTPVGMNTEAFF. Filled out from reference TRBV19 and TRBJ1-1, the complete variable domain reads DGGITQSPKYLFRKEGQNVTLSCEQNLNHDAMYWYRQDPGQGLRLIYYSQIVNDFQKGDIAEGYSVSREKKESFPLTVTSAQKNPTAFYLCASTPVGMNTEAFFGQGTRLTVV.

CDR3 sequence: CASSLGGSAAYEQYF. For the CDR3, the DNA is TGTGCCAGTAGCTTGGGAGGTAGCGCAGCCTACGAGCAGTACTTC. The chain uses TRBV19 and TRBJ2-7; the D gene is possibly TRBD2 (6 bases). This CDR3 is built from 15 residues. V was cut by 6 bases and J by 2 bases, with 17 bases left in between. Germline CDR1 reads LNHDA; CDR2 reads SQIVND (reference sequence). Together with reference TRBV19 and TRBJ2-7, the CDR3 gives the full variable domain: DGGITQSPKYLFRKEGQNVTLSCEQNLNHDAMYWYRQDPGQGLRLIYYSQIVNDFQKGDIAEGYSVSREKKESFPLTVTSAQKNPTAFYLCASSLGGSAAYEQYFGPGTRLTVT.

The genes are TRBV4-1 and TRBJ1-4; 10 bases map to TRBD1. This CDR3 region has 14 residues. Trimming cost V 4 bases and J 7 bases; bases outside gene matches: 3. Germline assignment: CDR1 MGHRA and CDR2 YSYEKL. The CDR3 nucleotides are TGCGCCAGCAGCCGGGGACAGGGGTTTGAAAAACTGTTTTTT. Protein sequence: CASSRGQGFEKLFF.

The genes are TRBV20-1 and TRBJ1-5; a possible D gene is TRBD1 (5 bases). From germline, CDR1 is DFQATT and CDR2 SNEGSKA (reference sequence). The CDR3 consists of 11 residues. This chain's CDR3 is CRAGGAQPQHF. The CDR3 DNA reads TGCAGGGCGGGAGGGGCACAGCCCCAGCATTTT.

The chain links TRBV4-2 to TRBJ2-3; TRBD2 aligns across 8 bases. The CDR3 length is 16 residues. The germline V gene encodes CDR1 LGHNA and CDR2 YNFKEQ. The V gene end was trimmed by 1 base and the J gene end by 1 base; junction bases not matched to a gene: 4. The CDR3 here is CASSQASGGGTDTQYF. CDR3 bases: TGTGCCAGCAGCCAAGCCTCCGGGGGGGGCACAGATACGCAGTATTTT.

This clone was detected only a few times. The chain joins TRBV7-9 to TRBJ2-3, with 9 bases fitting TRBD1. The CDR3 extends over 18 amino acids. Germline V gene lookup returns CDR1 SEHNR and CDR2 FQNEAQ (reference sequence). V was clipped by 1 base and J by 3 bases; unmatched bases: 11. In nucleotides, the CDR3 is TGTGCCAGCAGCTTAGTTATGAACAGGGGGCGACGGACAGATACGCAGTATTTT. This encodes CASSLVMNRGRRTDTQYF. The variable domain in full, with the rest retrieved from reference TRBV7-9 and TRBJ2-3, is DTGVSQNPRHKITKRGQNVTFRCDPISEHNRLYWYRQTLGQGPEFLTYFQNEAQLEKSRLLSDRFSAERPKGSFSTLEIQRTEQGDSAMYLCASSLVMNRGRRTDTQYFGPGTRLTVL.

The chain employs TRBV19 and TRBJ2-1, with D perhaps given as TRBD1 or TRBD2 (6 bases each). Germline CDR1 LNHDA, CDR2 SQIVND (reference sequence). V lost 7 bases, J lost 9 bases, and 25 bases lay in between. This CDR3 region has 16 residues. The CDR3, as DNA: TGTGCCAGTACTCACCGGATGCAGGGGACCGGGGGTGAGCAGTTCTTC. Its protein is CASTHRMQGTGGEQFF. Full variable domain (remainder filled in from reference TRBV19 and TRBJ2-1): DGGITQSPKYLFRKEGQNVTLSCEQNLNHDAMYWYRQDPGQGLRLIYYSQIVNDFQKGDIAEGYSVSREKKESFPLTVTSAQKNPTAFYLCASTHRMQGTGGEQFFGPGTRLTVL.

The CDR3 spells CASSFTSPYEQYF. The CDR3 DNA sequence: TGTGCCAGCAGCTTCACATCCCCCTACGAGCAGTACTTC. This chain links TRBV7-2 with TRBJ2-7; D call uncertain. CDR1 is SGHTA and CDR2 is FQGNSA in the germline V gene. The CDR3 is made up of 13 amino acids. The ends were cut back, 3 bases at V and 2 bases at J, with 8 bases in the middle.

The chain links TRBV5-1 to TRBJ1-1, with a possible D match to TRBD1 (6 bases). CDR3 length: 14 amino acids. Germline V gives CDR1 SGHRS, CDR2 YFSETQ. V lost 2 bases, J lost 5 bases, and 13 bases lay in between. The DNA of the CDR3 is TGCGCCAGCAGCTTCAGTACAGGGAGTACTGAAGCTTTCTTT. Translation gives CASSFSTGSTEAFF.

V gene TRBV27 combines with J gene TRBJ1-5; TRBD1 matches 9 bases. The CDR3 has 17 residues. V dropped 6 bases and J dropped 4; count of bases not matched to a gene: 13. CDR1 is MNHEY and CDR2 is SMNVEV in the germline V gene (reference sequence). The CDR3 region is CASRKSPGTGYNQPQHF. In DNA, the CDR3 is TGTGCCAGCAGGAAATCACCCGGGACAGGGTATAATCAGCCCCAGCATTTT.

This chain links TRBV4-2 with TRBJ1-2, with D tentatively TRBD1 (5 bases). The CDR3 loop spans 15 amino acids. V was trimmed by 1 base and J by 4 bases, leaving 13 bases between them. Germline CDR1 LGHNA, CDR2 YNFKEQ. For the CDR3, the DNA is TGTGCCAGCAGCCAAGGGGAAGAGACAGTCTATGGCTACACCTTC. Amino acid sequence: CASSQGEETVYGYTF.

The chain has TRBV9 and TRBJ1-1; the match to TRBD1 covers 8 bases. The CDR3 consists of 14 residues. V lost 4 bases, J lost 5 bases, and 7 bases stayed unmatched. Germline values: CDR1 SGDLS, CDR2 YYNGEE. The CDR3 nucleotides read TGTGCCAGCAGCCCCGGACAGGGTAGAACTGAAGCTTTCTTT. Protein: CASSPGQGRTEAFF.

The chain is built from TRBV28 and TRBJ1-5; D is unresolved. V lost 8 bases to trimming and J lost 6 bases, with 20 bases between them. The CDR3 loop spans 15 amino acids. Germline CDR1 is MDHEN and CDR2 is SYDVKM. The CDR3 here is CASYLTAEGGQPQHF. The CDR3 nucleotides read TGTGCCAGCTATTTGACGGCGGAGGGCGGTCAGCCCCAGCATTTT. Based on the CDR3 plus reference TRBV28 and TRBJ1-5, the full variable domain is DVKVTQSSRYLVKRTGEKVFLECVQDMDHENMFWYRQDPGLGLRLIYFSYDVKMKEKGDIPEGYSVSREKKERFSLILESASTNQTSMYLCASYLTAEGGQPQHFGDGTRLSIL.

This clone was seen a single time. CDR3: CASSKFAVQHWDNEQFF. CDR3 bases: TGTGCCAGTAGTAAATTCGCGGTCCAACATTGGGACAATGAGCAGTTCTTC. This sequence joins TRBV19 and TRBJ2-1; D gene ambiguous. Germline CDR1 is LNHDA and CDR2 is SQIVND (reference sequence). The V and J ends lost 4 bases and 5 bases respectively, with 21 bases between them. CDR3 length: 17 residues. Full variable domain (remainder filled in from reference TRBV19 and TRBJ2-1): DGGITQSPKYLFRKEGQNVTLSCEQNLNHDAMYWYRQDPGQGLRLIYYSQIVNDFQKGDIAEGYSVSREKKESFPLTVTSAQKNPTAFYLCASSKFAVQHWDNEQFFGPGTRLTVL.

J is TRBJ1-2 and V is TRBV18; 7 bases fit TRBD1. Germline assignment: CDR1 KGHSH and CDR2 LQKENI. The CDR3 spans 11 residues. V gave up 5 bases and J gave up 10 bases; unmatched junction bases: 4. This CDR3 is CASSSTGDYTF. CDR3 nucleotide sequence: TGTGCCAGCTCATCTACAGGGGACTACACCTTC.

The CDR3 nucleotides are TGTGCCAGCATGCGGGGCGGGGGCGACGAGACCCAGTACTTC. It is translated as CASMRGGGDETQYF. V usage is TRBV6-5 and J usage is TRBJ2-5; a weak D match, TRBD2 (7 bases). This CDR3 has 14 amino acids. Trimming removed 7 bases at V and 5 bases at J, with 17 bases between. Germline values: CDR1 MNHEY, CDR2 SVGAGI.

The V call is TRBV6-5, the J call TRBJ1-2, with no clear D. V shed 5 bases and J shed 8 bases, with 12 bases lying between them. Germline assignment: CDR1 MNHEY and CDR2 SVGAGI. The length of the CDR3 is 12 residues. This CDR3 is CASSNADGGYTF. CDR3 nucleotides: TGTGCCAGCAGTAACGCGGACGGGGGCTACACCTTC.